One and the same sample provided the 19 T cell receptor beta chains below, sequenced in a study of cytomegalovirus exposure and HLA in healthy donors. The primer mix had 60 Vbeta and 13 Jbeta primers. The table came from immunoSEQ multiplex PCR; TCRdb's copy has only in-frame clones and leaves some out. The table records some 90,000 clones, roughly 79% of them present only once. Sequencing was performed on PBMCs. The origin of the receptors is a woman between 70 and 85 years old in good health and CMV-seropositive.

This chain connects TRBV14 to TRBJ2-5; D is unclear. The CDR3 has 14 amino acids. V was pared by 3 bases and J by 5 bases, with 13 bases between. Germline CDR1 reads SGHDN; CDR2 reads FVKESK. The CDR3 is CASSHGSLRETQYF. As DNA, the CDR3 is TGTGCCAGCAGCCACGGTTCGTTGCGGGAGACCCAGTACTTC.

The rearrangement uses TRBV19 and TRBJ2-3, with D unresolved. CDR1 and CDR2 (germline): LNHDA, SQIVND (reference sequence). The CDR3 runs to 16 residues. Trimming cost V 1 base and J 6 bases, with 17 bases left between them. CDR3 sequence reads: CASSIGENSPRDTQYF. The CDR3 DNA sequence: TGTGCCAGTAGTATAGGCGAAAACAGCCCCAGGGATACGCAGTATTTT.

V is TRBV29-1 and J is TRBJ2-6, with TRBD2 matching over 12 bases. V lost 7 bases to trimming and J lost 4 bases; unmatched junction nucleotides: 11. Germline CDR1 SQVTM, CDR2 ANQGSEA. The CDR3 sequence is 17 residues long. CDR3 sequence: CSAWTSGTSLGANVLTF. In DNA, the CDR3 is TGCAGCGCTTGGACTAGCGGGACGTCCCTCGGGGCCAACGTCCTGACTTTC.

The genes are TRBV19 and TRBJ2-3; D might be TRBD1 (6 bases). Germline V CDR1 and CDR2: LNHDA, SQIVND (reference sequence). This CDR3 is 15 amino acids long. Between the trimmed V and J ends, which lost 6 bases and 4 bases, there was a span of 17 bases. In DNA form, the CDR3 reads TGTGCCAGTAGAGAGGGGGACCGGGCCTCAGATACGCAGTATTTT. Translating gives CASREGDRASDTQYF.

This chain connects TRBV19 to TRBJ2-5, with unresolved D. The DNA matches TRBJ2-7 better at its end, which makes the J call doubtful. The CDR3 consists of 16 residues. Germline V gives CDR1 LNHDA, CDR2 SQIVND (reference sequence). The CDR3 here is CASSRIAAISSYEQYF. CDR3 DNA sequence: TGTGCCAGTAGTAGAATCGCCGCTATTAGCTCCTACGAGCAGTACTTC.

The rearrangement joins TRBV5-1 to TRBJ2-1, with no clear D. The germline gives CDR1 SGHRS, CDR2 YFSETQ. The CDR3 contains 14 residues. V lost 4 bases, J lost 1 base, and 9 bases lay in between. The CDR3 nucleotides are TGCGCCAGCAGCCCAGAAAAGTCCTACAATGAGCAGTTCTTC. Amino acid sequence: CASSPEKSYNEQFF.

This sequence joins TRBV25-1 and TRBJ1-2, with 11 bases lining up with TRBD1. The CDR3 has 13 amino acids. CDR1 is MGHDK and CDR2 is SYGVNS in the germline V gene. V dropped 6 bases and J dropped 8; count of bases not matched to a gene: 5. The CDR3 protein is CASSGQGAEGYTF. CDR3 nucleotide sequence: TGTGCCAGCAGCGGACAGGGGGCGGAGGGCTACACCTTC.

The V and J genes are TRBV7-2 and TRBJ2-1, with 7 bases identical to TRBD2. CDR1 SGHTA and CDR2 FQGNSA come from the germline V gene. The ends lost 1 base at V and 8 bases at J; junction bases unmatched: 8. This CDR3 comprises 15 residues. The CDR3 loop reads CASSLVVGGPHEQFF. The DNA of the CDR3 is TGTGCCAGCAGCTTAGTGGTGGGAGGGCCGCATGAGCAGTTCTTC.

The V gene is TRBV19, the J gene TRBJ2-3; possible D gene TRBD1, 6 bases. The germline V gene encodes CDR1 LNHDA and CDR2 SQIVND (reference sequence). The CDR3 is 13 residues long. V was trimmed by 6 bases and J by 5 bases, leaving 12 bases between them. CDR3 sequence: CASSSTRGDTQYF. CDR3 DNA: TGTGCCAGTAGCAGCACCAGGGGAGATACGCAGTATTTT.

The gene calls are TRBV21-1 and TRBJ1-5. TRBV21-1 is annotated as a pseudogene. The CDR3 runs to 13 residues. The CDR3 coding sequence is TGTGCCAGCAGCAAAGAGGAGAATCAGCCCCAGCATTTT. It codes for CASSKEENQPQHF.

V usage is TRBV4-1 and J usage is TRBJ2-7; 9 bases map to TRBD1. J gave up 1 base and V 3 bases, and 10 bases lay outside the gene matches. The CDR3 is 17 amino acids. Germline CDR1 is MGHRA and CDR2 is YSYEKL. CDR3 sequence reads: CASSHVPGTGFSYEQYF. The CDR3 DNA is TGCGCCAGCAGCCACGTCCCCGGGACAGGGTTTTCCTACGAGCAGTACTTC.

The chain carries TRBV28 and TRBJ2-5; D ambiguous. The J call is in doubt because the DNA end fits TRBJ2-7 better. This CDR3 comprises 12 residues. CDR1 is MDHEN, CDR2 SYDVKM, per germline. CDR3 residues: CASKSKVYEQYF. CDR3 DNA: TGTGCCAGCAAAAGTAAAGTCTACGAGCAGTACTTC.

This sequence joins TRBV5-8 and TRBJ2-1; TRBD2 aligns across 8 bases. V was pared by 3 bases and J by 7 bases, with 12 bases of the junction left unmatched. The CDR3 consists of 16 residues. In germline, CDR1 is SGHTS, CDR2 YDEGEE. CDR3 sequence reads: CASSSPGISGVNEQFF. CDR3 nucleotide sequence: TGTGCCAGCAGCTCCCCCGGGATTAGCGGGGTTAATGAGCAGTTCTTC.

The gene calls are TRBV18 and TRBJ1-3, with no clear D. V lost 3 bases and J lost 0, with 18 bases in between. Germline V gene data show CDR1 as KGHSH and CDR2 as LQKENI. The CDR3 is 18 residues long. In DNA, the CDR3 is TGTGCCAGCTCACCCCGTCGTTTCGGAGCCAGCTCTGGAAACACCATATATTTT. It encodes CASSPRRFGASSGNTIYF.

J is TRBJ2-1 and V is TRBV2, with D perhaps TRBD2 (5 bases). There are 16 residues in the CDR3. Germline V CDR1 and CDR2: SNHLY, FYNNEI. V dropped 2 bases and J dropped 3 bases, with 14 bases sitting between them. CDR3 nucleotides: TGTGCCAGCAGTGAATGGGTGGGAGTTGTCTACAATGAGCAGTTCTTC. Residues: CASSEWVGVVYNEQFF.

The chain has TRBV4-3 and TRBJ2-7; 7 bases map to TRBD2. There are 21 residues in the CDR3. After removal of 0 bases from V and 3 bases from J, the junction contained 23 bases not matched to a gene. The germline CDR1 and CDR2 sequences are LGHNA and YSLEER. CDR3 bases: TGCGCCAGCAGCCAAGATCAGGTCCAGGGAACGGGCGGGAGCGGTAGCTACGAGCAGTACTTC. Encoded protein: CASSQDQVQGTGGSGSYEQYF.

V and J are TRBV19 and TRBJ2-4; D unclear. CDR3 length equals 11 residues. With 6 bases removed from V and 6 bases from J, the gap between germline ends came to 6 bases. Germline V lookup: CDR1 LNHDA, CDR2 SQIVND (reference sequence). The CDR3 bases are TGTGCCAGTAGCCTAGGAAACATTCAGTACTTC. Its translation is CASSLGNIQYF. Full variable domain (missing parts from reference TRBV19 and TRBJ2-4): DGGITQSPKYLFRKEGQNVTLSCEQNLNHDAMYWYRQDPGQGLRLIYYSQIVNDFQKGDIAEGYSVSREKKESFPLTVTSAQKNPTAFYLCASSLGNIQYFGAGTRLSVL.

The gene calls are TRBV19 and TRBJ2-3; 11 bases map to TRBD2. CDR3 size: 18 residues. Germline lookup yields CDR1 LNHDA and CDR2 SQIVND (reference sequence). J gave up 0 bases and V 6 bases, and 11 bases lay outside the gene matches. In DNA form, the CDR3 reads TGTGCCAGTAGCGTTAGCGGGAGGGCCCTTATGAGCACAGATACGCAGTATTTT. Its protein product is CASSVSGRALMSTDTQYF.

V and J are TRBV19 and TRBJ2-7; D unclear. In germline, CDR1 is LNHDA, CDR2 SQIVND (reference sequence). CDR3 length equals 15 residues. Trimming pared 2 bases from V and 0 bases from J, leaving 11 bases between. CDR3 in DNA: TGTGCCAGTAGTATATCCGTCTTGAGCTCCTACGAGCAGTACTTC. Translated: CASSISVLSSYEQYF.